The clone carrying this TCR beta chain was counted a single time. This specimen comes from a study of blood T cell repertoires in COVID-19. About the research overall: The origin of the acute and convalescent COVID-19 samples was the United States, Italy and Spain.

V trimming: 5 bases; J trimming: 7 bases; junction bases outside the gene matches: 10. Germline assignment: CDR1 SEHNR and CDR2 FQNEAQ (reference sequence). The CDR3 totals 15 residues. In the original workflow: Using reference gene primer amplification, nucleated cell counts were estimated. The repertoire was sequenced with immunoSEQ multiplex PCR; TCRdb's copy has only in-frame clones and lacks some. The V and J calls and the clone size are those of that table, but D and trimming were determined from the DNA. The data hold roughly 72,000 clones, with about 81% observed a single time. The clonotype originates from a woman aged 80 or older with acute or convalescent COVID-19. J is TRBJ2-7 and V is TRBV7-9; 11 nucleotides line up with TRBD2. The sequenced sample consisted of peripheral blood. CDR3 amino acids: CASSHRLAGMVEQYF. CDR3 nucleotide sequence: TGTGCCAGCAGCCACAGACTAGCGGGAATGGTGGAGCAGTACTTC. Filled out from reference TRBV7-9 and TRBJ2-7, the complete variable domain reads DTGVSQNPRHKITKRGQNVTFRCDPISEHNRLYWYRQTLGQGPEFLTYFQNEAQLEKSRLLSDRFSAERPKGSFSTLEIQRTEQGDSAMYLCASSHRLAGMVEQYFGPGTRLTVT.